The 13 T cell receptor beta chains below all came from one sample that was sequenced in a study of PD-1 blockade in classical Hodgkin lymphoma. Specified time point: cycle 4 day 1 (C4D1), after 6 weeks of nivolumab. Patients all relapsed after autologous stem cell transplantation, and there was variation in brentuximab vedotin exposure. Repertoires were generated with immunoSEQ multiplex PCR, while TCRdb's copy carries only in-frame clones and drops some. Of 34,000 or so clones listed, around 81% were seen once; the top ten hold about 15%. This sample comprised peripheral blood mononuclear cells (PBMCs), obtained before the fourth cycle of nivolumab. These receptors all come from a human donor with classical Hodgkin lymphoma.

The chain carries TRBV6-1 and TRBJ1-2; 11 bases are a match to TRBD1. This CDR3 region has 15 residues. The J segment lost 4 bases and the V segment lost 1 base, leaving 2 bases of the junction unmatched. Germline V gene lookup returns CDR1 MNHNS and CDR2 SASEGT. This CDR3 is CASSEGTGGGYGYTF. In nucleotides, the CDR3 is TGTGCCAGCAGTGAAGGGACAGGGGGCGGCTATGGCTACACCTTC.

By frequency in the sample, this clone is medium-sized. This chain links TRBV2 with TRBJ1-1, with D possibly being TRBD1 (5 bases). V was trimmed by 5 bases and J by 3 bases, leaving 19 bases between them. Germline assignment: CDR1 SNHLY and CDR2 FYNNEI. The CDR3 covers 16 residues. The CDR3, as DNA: TGTGCCAGCAGTCCACAGGCGGGGCGCAGGGACACTGAAGCTTTCTTT. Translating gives CASSPQAGRRDTEAFF. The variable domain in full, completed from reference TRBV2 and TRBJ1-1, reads EPEVTQTPSHQVTQMGQEVILRCVPISNHLYFYWYRQILGQKVEFLVSFYNNEISEKSEIFDDQFSVERPDGSNFTLKIRSTKLEDSAMYFCASSPQAGRRDTEAFFGQGTRLTVV.

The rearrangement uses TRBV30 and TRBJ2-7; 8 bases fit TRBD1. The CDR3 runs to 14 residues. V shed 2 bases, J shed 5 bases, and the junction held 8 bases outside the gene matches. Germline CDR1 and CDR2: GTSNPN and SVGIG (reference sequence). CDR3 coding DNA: TGTGCCTGGAGTCCGACTCCGACAGGGGACGAGCAGTACTTC. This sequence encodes CAWSPTPTGDEQYF.

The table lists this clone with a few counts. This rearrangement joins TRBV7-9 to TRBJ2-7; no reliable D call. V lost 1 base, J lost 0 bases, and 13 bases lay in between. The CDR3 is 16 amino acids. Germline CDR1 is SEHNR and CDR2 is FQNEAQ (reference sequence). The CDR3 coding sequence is TGTGCCAGCAGCTTAGGGGATCGGGTCGGCTCCTACGAGCAGTACTTC. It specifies CASSLGDRVGSYEQYF.

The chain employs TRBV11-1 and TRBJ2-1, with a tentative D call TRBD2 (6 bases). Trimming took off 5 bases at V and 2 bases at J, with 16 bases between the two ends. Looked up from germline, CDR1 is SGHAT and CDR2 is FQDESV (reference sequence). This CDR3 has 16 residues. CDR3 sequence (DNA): TGTGCCAGCAGCCCCAGGTTTAGCGGAGCCTACAATGAGCAGTTCTTC. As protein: CASSPRFSGAYNEQFF.

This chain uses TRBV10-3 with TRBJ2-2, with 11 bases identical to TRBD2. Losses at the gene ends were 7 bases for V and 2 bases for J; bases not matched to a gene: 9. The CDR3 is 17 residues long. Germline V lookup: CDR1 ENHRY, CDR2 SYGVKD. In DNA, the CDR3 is TGTGCCATCAATAGAGGACTAGCGGGTGCCAACACCGGGGAGCTGTTTTTT. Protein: CAINRGLAGANTGELFF.

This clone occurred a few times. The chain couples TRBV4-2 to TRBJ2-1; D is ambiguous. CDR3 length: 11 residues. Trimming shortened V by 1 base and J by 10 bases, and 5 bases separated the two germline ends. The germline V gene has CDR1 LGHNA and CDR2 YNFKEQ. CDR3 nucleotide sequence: TGTGCCAGCAGCCAAGTTCGGGAGCAGTTCTTC. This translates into CASSQVREQFF.

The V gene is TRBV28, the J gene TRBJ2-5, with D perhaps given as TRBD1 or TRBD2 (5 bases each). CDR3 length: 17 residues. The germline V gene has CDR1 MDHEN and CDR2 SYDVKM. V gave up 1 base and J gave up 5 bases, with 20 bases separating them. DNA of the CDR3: TGTGCCAGCAGTTTATCATCGGGAACTCCTGAGGGGGAGACCCAGTACTTC. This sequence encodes CASSLSSGTPEGETQYF.

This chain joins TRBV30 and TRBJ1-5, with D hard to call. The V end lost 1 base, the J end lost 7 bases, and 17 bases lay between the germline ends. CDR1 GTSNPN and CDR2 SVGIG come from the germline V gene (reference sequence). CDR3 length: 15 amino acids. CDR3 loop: CAWSGNDPGLQPQHF. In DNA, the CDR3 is TGTGCCTGGAGTGGTAACGATCCCGGGCTCCAGCCCCAGCATTTT.

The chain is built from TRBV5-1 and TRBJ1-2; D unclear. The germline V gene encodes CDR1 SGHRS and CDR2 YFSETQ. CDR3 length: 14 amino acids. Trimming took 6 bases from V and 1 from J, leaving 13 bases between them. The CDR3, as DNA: TGCGCCAGCACCCTAACGACGGGTAACTATGGCTACACCTTC. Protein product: CASTLTTGNYGYTF.

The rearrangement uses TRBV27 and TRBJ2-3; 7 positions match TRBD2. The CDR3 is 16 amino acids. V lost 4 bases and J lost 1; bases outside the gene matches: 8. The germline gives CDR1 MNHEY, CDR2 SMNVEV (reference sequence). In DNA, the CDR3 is TGTGCCAGCAGTTCGATGGGGGGGTGGGGCACAGATACGCAGTATTTT. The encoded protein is CASSSMGGWGTDTQYF.

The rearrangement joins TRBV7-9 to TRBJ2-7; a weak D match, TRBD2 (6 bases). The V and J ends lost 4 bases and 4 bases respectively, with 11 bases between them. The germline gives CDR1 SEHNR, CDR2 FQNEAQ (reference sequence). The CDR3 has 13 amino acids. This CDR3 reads CASSSGLMYEQYF. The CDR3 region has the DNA TGTGCCAGCAGCTCGGGACTGATGTACGAGCAGTACTTC.

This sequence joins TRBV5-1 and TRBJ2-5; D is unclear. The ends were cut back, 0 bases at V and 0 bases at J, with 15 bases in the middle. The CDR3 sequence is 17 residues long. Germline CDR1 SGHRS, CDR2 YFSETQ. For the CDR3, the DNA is TGCGCCAGCAGCTTGGGCCCCTTTGTAGAGAACCAAGAGACCCAGTACTTC. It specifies CASSLGPFVENQETQYF.